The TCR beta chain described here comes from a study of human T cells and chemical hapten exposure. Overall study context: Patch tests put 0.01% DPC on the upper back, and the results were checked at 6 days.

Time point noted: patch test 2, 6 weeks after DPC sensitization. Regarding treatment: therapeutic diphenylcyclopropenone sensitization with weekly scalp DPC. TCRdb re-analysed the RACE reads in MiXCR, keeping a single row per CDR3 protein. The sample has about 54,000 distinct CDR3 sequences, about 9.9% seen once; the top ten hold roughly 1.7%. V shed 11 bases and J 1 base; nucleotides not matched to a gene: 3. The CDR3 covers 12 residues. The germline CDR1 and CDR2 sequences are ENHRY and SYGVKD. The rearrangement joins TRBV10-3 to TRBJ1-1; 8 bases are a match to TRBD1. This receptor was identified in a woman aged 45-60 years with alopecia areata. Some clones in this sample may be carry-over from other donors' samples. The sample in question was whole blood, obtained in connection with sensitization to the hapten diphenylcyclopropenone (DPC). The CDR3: CAVGQGNTEAFF. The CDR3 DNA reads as TGTGCCGTCGGACAGGGGAACACTGAAGCTTTCTTT.